These T cell receptor beta chains were read from a single sample in a study of cytomegalovirus exposure and HLA in healthy donors. This table comes from immunoSEQ multiplex PCR, and its TCRdb copy is limited to in-frame clones, with some not included. The table has fewer than 150,000 clones, about 78% seen once. Material: PBMCs. The receptor source for this set is a man aged 45-65 years in good health and CMV-seronegative. Each CDR3 is given with its conserved first and last residue. The D gene is left open where the match is weak.

>TRBV9|TRBJ2-5|-
CASSPTTGGETQYF
>TRBV10-2|TRBJ2-1|-
CASSDTTPSQFF
>TRBV4-1|TRBJ2-5|-
CASSREGQSSHQETQYF
>TRBV19|TRBJ1-4|TRBD1
CASSTNRGLNEKLFF
>TRBV7-9|TRBJ2-5|TRBD1
CASSLAGTGVETQYF
>TRBV25-1|TRBJ2-2|-
CASSERGTGELFF
>TRBV19|TRBJ1-1|-
CASSIANSNTEAFF
>TRBV7-2|TRBJ1-1|TRBD1
CASSPTGAEAFF
>TRBV28|TRBJ2-5|-
CASSSHRDQETQYF
>TRBV5-8|TRBJ1-1|TRBD1
CASSWDRGTEAFF
>TRBV5-1|TRBJ2-1|TRBD2
CASRSGTNSYNEQFF
>TRBV2|TRBJ1-4|TRBD1
CASILDRGVEKLFF
>TRBV13|TRBJ2-1|TRBD2
CASRAGTSGRAGGSNEQFF
>TRBV19|TRBJ2-3|-
CASSNPGEATDTQYF
>TRBV25-1|TRBJ2-4|TRBD1
CASSEGQFGGIQYF
>TRBV6-5|TRBJ2-1|TRBD2
CASSSLAGGNNEQFF
>TRBV10-3|TRBJ1-4|TRBD1
CAISESGTGGSEKLFF
>TRBV6-1|TRBJ1-1|-
CASSESHTMNTEAFF
>TRBV11-2|TRBJ2-1|TRBD1
CASSHWDRTDDEQFF
>TRBV6-1|TRBJ2-1|TRBD2
CASSEEGLAGSSYNEQFF
>TRBV4-1|TRBJ2-2|TRBD1
CASSHRQGATGELFF
>TRBV4-1|TRBJ2-3|-
CASSSGRVGLGAGTDTQYF
>TRBV5-1|TRBJ2-7|-
CASSSEGTSRGEQYF
>TRBV23-1|TRBJ2-2|TRBD1
CASRITRDRDSGELFF
>TRBV7-2|TRBJ2-6|-
CASSLGASRAGANVLTF
>TRBV28|TRBJ2-7|-
CASSLGLYYEQYF
>TRBV7-2|TRBJ1-1|-
CASSPLREAFF
>TRBV18|TRBJ2-6|-
CASSSGVAGANVLTF
>TRBV2|TRBJ2-7|TRBD1
CASSIGQGISYEQYF
>TRBV6-5|TRBJ2-2|TRBD2
CATTPSGLNTGELFF
>TRBV18|TRBJ1-1|-
CASSPEEDTEAFF
>TRBV7-2|TRBJ2-3|TRBD2
CASSRSGSSTDTQYF
>TRBV18|TRBJ2-2|-
CASSPSGTFNGELFF
>TRBV28|TRBJ1-2|-
CASSLLQGGYTF
>TRBV28|TRBJ1-3|-
CASSLMSSGNTIYF
>TRBV19|TRBJ2-2|TRBD1
CATKDRGSGELFF
>TRBV15|TRBJ1-1|-
CATSRRGSMNTEASF
>TRBV13|TRBJ1-1|TRBD1
CASSKVDRGNTEAFF
>TRBV10-2|TRBJ1-1|TRBD1
CASRTGYRNTEAFF
>TRBV6-5|TRBJ2-7|-
CASSSVGSYEQYF
>TRBV30|TRBJ1-2|TRBD1
CAWKGARSYGYTF
>TRBV18|TRBJ1-4|-
CASSRGLINEKLFF
>TRBV10-3|TRBJ2-1|-
CAISGGVTSYNEQFF
>TRBV5-1|TRBJ2-5|-
CASSLVAAAQETQYF
>TRBV6-6|TRBJ2-5|TRBD2
CASVSGRIQETQYF
>TRBV11-2|TRBJ1-3|TRBD1
CASSSLTHGQALGNTIYF
>TRBV9|TRBJ2-1|TRBD1
CASSVAGQGSYNEQFF
>TRBV29-1|TRBJ2-7|TRBD1
CSVDWAGQGVYEQYF
>TRBV30|TRBJ2-1|TRBD2
CAWRSLAGGDEQFF
>TRBV19|TRBJ2-4|TRBD1
CASSARTGATNIQYF
>TRBV5-4|TRBJ2-2|-
CASTVGGTGELFF
>TRBV27|TRBJ2-3|TRBD1
CASIIKGQNTDTQYF
>TRBV30|TRBJ1-1|-
CAWSVSLEAVAFF